The present entry profiles one TCR beta chain with its context. Its target is not known. Repeated repertoire sampling spanned the course of chemoradiotherapy. This entry belongs to a study of chemoradiotherapy in HPV16-positive cancers. Study-wide results and limits: The functional HPV-specific definition rests on just a couple of HPV16-positive patients.

The table came from immunoSEQ multiplex PCR; TCRdb's copy has only in-frame clones and leaves some out. Of approximately 3,000 clones listed, about 80% are singletons. The germline gives CDR1 SGHRS, CDR2 YFSETQ. Trimming removed 2 bases from V and 3 bases from J; junction bases left unmatched: 14. There are 18 residues in the CDR3. This sample comprised tumor tissue, obtained from a patient who underwent chemoradiotherapy. The TCR was taken from a human donor with HPV-associated anogenital cancer. V and J are TRBV5-1 and TRBJ2-3, with 8 bases aligning to TRBD2. CDR3 region: CASSFQFSSGTRTDTQYF. CDR3 coding DNA: TGCGCCAGCAGCTTTCAATTTTCGTCCGGGACTAGAACAGATACGCAGTATTTT.